A selection of T cell receptor beta chains follows, all from one sample in a study of CD8 T cells in ankylosing spondylitis. TCRdb processed the 5' RACE reads anew with MiXCR; each CDR3 protein has one entry. This table has a few hundred thousand distinct CDR3 sequences, approximately 7.4% appearing once. The sequencing sample was made of blood, either unsorted or a sorted T cell fraction (not recorded which). Every receptor here comes from a male donor with ankylosing spondylitis. The CDR3 runs from the conserved cysteine through the conserved F or W. A D gene is named only where the DNA matches it firmly. Expanded clones are given a class, and other clones once, few, many or no size at all.

V gene: TRBV2
D gene: TRBD1
J gene: TRBJ2-1
clone size: many
CDR3 DNA: TGTGCCAGCAGTGAAGGGACAGGGCTGGTCAATGAGCAGTTCTTC
CDR3 protein: CASSEGTGLVNEQFF

V gene: TRBV12-5
D gene: NA
J gene: TRBJ2-5
clone size: many
CDR3 DNA: TGTGCTAGTGGGCTTACCTTGTGGGAGACCCAGTACTTC
CDR3 protein: CASGLTLWETQYF

V gene: TRBV6-4
D gene: TRBD2
J gene: TRBJ2-3
clone size: many
CDR3 DNA: TGTGCCAGCAGTGACGGGACTAGCGGGACAAATACGCAGTATTTT
CDR3 protein: CASSDGTSGTNTQYF

V gene: TRBV27
D gene: NA
J gene: TRBJ1-2
clone size: many
CDR3 DNA: TGTGCCAGCAGTTCCATCCCTAACTATGGCTACACCTTC
CDR3 protein: CASSSIPNYGYTF

V gene: TRBV29-1
D gene: NA
J gene: TRBJ1-1
clone size: many
CDR3 DNA: TGCAGCGTTGAAGGTTGGACAGCAAACACTGAAGCTTTCTTT
CDR3 protein: CSVEGWTANTEAFF

V gene: TRBV27
D gene: NA
J gene: TRBJ1-5
clone size: many
CDR3 DNA: TGTGCCAGCAGTTTATCCCCAGTCAATCAGCCCCAGCATTTT
CDR3 protein: CASSLSPVNQPQHF

V gene: TRBV12-3/TRBV12-4
D gene: TRBD1
J gene: TRBJ2-2
clone size: NA
CDR3 DNA: TGTGCCACCCAGGGGGCCCGCGGCGGGGAGCTGTTTTTT
CDR3 protein: CATQGARGGELFF

V gene: TRBV9
D gene: TRBD2
J gene: TRBJ2-3
clone size: many
CDR3 DNA: TGTGCCAGCAGCGTAGCTACTAGCGTGGGCGCCGATACGCAGTATTTT
CDR3 protein: CASSVATSVGADTQYF

V gene: TRBV19
D gene: NA
J gene: TRBJ2-1
clone size: NA
CDR3 DNA: TGTGCCAGTAGTTCTCGACAGGAGGGACTCCAGTTCTTC
CDR3 protein: CASSSRQEGLQFF

V gene: TRBV6-2/TRBV6-3
D gene: NA
J gene: TRBJ2-7
clone size: many
CDR3 DNA: TGTGCCAGCAGTTACTCGTTCTCGACAAGAAACTACGAGCAGTACTTC
CDR3 protein: CASSYSFSTRNYEQYF

V gene: TRBV20-1
D gene: NA
J gene: TRBJ2-1
clone size: many
CDR3 DNA: TGCAGTGCTAGAGATCGACGGTATGAGCAGTTCTTC
CDR3 protein: CSARDRRYEQFF

V gene: TRBV5-6
D gene: TRBD2
J gene: TRBJ2-1
clone size: NA
CDR3 DNA: TGTGCCAGCAGGGGGAAGCGGGAGCTGGACAATGAGCAGTTCTTC
CDR3 protein: CASRGKRELDNEQFF

V gene: TRBV12-3/TRBV12-4
D gene: NA
J gene: TRBJ1-2
clone size: NA
CDR3 DNA: TGTGCCAGCGACAGTCCTAACTATGGCTACACCTTC
CDR3 protein: CASDSPNYGYTF

V gene: TRBV10-3
D gene: TRBD1
J gene: TRBJ1-5
clone size: NA
CDR3 DNA: TGTGCCATCAGTGCCGGGACAGGGGTTAATCAGCCCCAGCATTTT
CDR3 protein: CAISAGTGVNQPQHF

V gene: TRBV4-1
D gene: TRBD2
J gene: TRBJ2-2
clone size: many
CDR3 DNA: TGCGCCAGCAGCCAAAAGGCGGGAGGCCAGGTCACCGGGGAGCTGTTTTTT
CDR3 protein: CASSQKAGGQVTGELFF

V gene: TRBV28
D gene: TRBD1
J gene: TRBJ2-7
clone size: many
CDR3 DNA: TGTGCCAGCAGCCCCCGGGACAGGGCCTACGAGCAGTACTTC
CDR3 protein: CASSPRDRAYEQYF

V gene: TRBV7-2
D gene: NA
J gene: TRBJ2-7
clone size: many
CDR3 DNA: TGTGCCAGCAGTCTTGGGGTCCACGAGCAGTACTTC
CDR3 protein: CASSLGVHEQYF